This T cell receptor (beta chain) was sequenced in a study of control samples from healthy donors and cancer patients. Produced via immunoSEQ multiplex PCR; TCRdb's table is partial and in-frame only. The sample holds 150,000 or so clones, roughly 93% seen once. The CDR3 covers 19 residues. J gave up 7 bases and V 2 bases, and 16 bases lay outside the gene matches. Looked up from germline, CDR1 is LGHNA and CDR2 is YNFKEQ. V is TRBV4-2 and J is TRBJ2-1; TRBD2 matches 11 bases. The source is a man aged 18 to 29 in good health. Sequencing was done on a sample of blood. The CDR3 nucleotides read TGTGCCAGCAGCCAAACTCACCCATTAGCGGGGGGGCGGATGAATGAGCAGTTCTTC. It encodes CASSQTHPLAGGRMNEQFF.